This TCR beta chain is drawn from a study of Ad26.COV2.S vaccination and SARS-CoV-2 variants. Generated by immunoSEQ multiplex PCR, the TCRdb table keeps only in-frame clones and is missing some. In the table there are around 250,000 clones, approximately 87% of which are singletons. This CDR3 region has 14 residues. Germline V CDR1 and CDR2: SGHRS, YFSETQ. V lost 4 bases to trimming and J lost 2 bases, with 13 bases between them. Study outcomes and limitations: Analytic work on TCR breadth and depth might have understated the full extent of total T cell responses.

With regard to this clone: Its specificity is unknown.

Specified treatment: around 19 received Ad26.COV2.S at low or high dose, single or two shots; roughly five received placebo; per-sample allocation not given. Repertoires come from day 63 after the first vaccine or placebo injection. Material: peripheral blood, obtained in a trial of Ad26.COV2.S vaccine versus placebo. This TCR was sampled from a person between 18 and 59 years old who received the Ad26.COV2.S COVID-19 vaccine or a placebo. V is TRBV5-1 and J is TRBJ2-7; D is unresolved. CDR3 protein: CASSPNKPTYEQYF. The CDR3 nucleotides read TGCGCCAGCAGCCCAAACAAACCCACCTACGAGCAGTACTTC.